A selection of T cell receptor beta chains follows, all from one sample in a study of cytotoxic CD8 clonotypes in ibrutinib-treated CLL. Clones were read by immunoSEQ multiplex PCR, and TCRdb kept only the in-frame ones, dropping some. The data contain about 140,000 clones, 77% of them seen just once; the ten biggest clones take up around a quarter. The sample here was PBMCs, taken after 12 months of ibrutinib treatment. These receptors all stem from a human donor with chronic lymphocytic leukemia. Both conserved end residues are part of each CDR3. A D gene is named only where the DNA matches it firmly. Only part of the rows carry a size: once, few, many, or a class if the clone is expanded.

CDR3nt: TGTGCCAGCAGTATCCGACAGGACCCCGGGGAGCTGTTTTTT
CDR3aa: CASSIRQDPGELFF
j_gene: TRBJ2-2
v_gene: TRBV27
len: 14
abundance: .
d_gene: .

CDR3nt: TGTGCCAGCAGTAAACTGGGGACTTTAGGGGTCTATGGCTACACCTTC
CDR3aa: CASSKLGTLGVYGYTF
j_gene: TRBJ1-2
v_gene: TRBV28
len: 16
abundance: .
d_gene: .

CDR3nt: TGCGCCAGCAGCCAAGACGACAGTCCCCTATTGCCCCAGCATTTT
CDR3aa: CASSQDDSPLLPQHF
j_gene: TRBJ1-5
v_gene: TRBV4-3
len: 15
abundance: .
d_gene: .

CDR3nt: TGTGCCAGCAGCCAATATTTAAGGCCGAGGGACAGGAACTCCTACGAGCAGTACTTC
CDR3aa: CASSQYLRPRDRNSYEQYF
j_gene: TRBJ2-7
v_gene: TRBV14
len: 19
abundance: many
d_gene: TRBD1

CDR3nt: TGTGCCATCAGTGACCGATACGAGCAGTACTTC
CDR3aa: CAISDRYEQYF
j_gene: TRBJ2-7
v_gene: TRBV10-3
len: 11
abundance: once
d_gene: .

CDR3nt: TGTGCCAGCAGCACCAACGACAAGCCATATCAGCCCCAGCATTTT
CDR3aa: CASSTNDKPYQPQHF
j_gene: TRBJ1-5
v_gene: TRBV28
len: 15
abundance: .
d_gene: .

CDR3nt: TGTGCCAGCAGCGCGACTAGTTCCGAGCAGTACTTC
CDR3aa: CASSATSSEQYF
j_gene: TRBJ2-7
v_gene: TRBV9
len: 12
abundance: .
d_gene: .

CDR3nt: TGCGCCAGCAATCGACAAGGGGGCCGTAGGGGACAGGGAACTTACGAGCAGTACTTC
CDR3aa: CASNRQGGRRGQGTYEQYF
j_gene: TRBJ2-7
v_gene: TRBV23-1
len: 19
abundance: .
d_gene: TRBD1

CDR3nt: TGTGCCAGCAGCAGGGGACAGGGCAATGAGCAGTTCTTC
CDR3aa: CASSRGQGNEQFF
j_gene: TRBJ2-1
v_gene: TRBV21-1
len: 13
abundance: .
d_gene: .

CDR3nt: TGTGCCAGCAGTCGAGGGGCCGGGACAGGAAGCTTCCAAGAGACCCAGTACTTC
CDR3aa: CASSRGAGTGSFQETQYF
j_gene: TRBJ2-5
v_gene: TRBV5-8
len: 18
abundance: .
d_gene: TRBD1

CDR3nt: TGCGCCAGCAGCCAAGATCATTGGACTAGCGGGTCCTACGAGCAGTACTTC
CDR3aa: CASSQDHWTSGSYEQYF
j_gene: TRBJ2-7
v_gene: TRBV4-3
len: 17
abundance: once
d_gene: TRBD2

CDR3nt: TGTGCCAGCAGGGGTATCGGGGAGCTGTTTTTT
CDR3aa: CASRGIGELFF
j_gene: TRBJ2-2
v_gene: TRBV6-5
len: 11
abundance: few
d_gene: .

CDR3nt: TGTGCCAGCAGCCCGGAACCCAGGGAGGCTGTTGGCTACACCTTC
CDR3aa: CASSPEPREAVGYTF
j_gene: TRBJ1-2
v_gene: TRBV7-2
len: 15
abundance: .
d_gene: .

CDR3nt: TGTGCCAGCCCAGGGGCGGGAGGGCCCGGTGGGGAGCTGTTTTTT
CDR3aa: CASPGAGGPGGELFF
j_gene: TRBJ2-2
v_gene: TRBV2
len: 15
abundance: many
d_gene: TRBD2

CDR3nt: TGTGCCAGCAGACCCATAGCGGGAGGCAGGAATACGCAGTATTTT
CDR3aa: CASRPIAGGRNTQYF
j_gene: TRBJ2-3
v_gene: TRBV28
len: 15
abundance: .
d_gene: TRBD2

CDR3nt: TGTGCCAGCTCACCACTGGGGCGGGAGTGGGCTCTGGAGGCCAACGTCCTGACTTTC
CDR3aa: CASSPLGREWALEANVLTF
j_gene: TRBJ2-6
v_gene: TRBV18
len: 19
abundance: .
d_gene: TRBD2

CDR3nt: TGCAGCGTCGTCGCCGGGACATTTAACACTGAAGCTTTCTTT
CDR3aa: CSVVAGTFNTEAFF
j_gene: TRBJ1-1
v_gene: TRBV29-1
len: 14
abundance: .
d_gene: .

CDR3nt: TGTGCCACCCAGACAGGGGTAGGCTCCTACGAGCAGTACTTC
CDR3aa: CATQTGVGSYEQYF
j_gene: TRBJ2-7
v_gene: TRBV2
len: 14
abundance: few
d_gene: TRBD1

CDR3nt: TGTGCCAGCAGCTTACAGGACCGTTCACCCCTCCACTTT
CDR3aa: CASSLQDRSPLHF
j_gene: TRBJ1-6
v_gene: TRBV11-1
len: 13
abundance: .
d_gene: .

CDR3nt: TGTGCCATCAGTGAGTTGGAGACAGGGTCCTACGAGCAGTACTTC
CDR3aa: CAISELETGSYEQYF
j_gene: TRBJ2-7
v_gene: TRBV10-3
len: 15
abundance: .
d_gene: TRBD1